This TCR beta chain was identified in a study of blood T cell repertoires in COVID-19. This clone was seen a single time. Clones were sequenced by immunoSEQ multiplex PCR, and TCRdb holds only the in-frame ones, with some missing. The sample contains a few hundred thousand clones, 85% of which appear only once. Germline V gives CDR1 LNHDA, CDR2 SQIVND (reference sequence). This CDR3 is built from 16 residues. V gave up 2 bases and J gave up 2 bases, with 15 bases separating them. The rearrangement uses TRBV19 and TRBJ1-2; a possible D gene is TRBD1 (6 bases). This TCR was recovered from a woman under 30 with acute or convalescent COVID-19. Sample: peripheral blood. The CDR3 DNA reads as TGTGCCAGTAGTATAACTTTGGGGGCTGGAAACTATGGCTACACCTTC. This codes for CASSITLGAGNYGYTF.